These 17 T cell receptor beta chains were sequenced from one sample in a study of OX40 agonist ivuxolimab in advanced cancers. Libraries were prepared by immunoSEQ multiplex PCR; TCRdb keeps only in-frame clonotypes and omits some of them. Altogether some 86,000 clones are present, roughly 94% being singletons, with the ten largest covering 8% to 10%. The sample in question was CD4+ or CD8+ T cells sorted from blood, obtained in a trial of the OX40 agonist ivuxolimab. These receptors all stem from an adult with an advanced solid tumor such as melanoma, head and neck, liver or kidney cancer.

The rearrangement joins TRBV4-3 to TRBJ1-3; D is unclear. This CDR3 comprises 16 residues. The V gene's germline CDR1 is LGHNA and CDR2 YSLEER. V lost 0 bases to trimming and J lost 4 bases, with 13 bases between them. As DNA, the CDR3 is TGCGCCAGCAGCCAAGATAGTGGGCAATCAGGAAACACCATATATTTT. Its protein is CASSQDSGQSGNTIYF.

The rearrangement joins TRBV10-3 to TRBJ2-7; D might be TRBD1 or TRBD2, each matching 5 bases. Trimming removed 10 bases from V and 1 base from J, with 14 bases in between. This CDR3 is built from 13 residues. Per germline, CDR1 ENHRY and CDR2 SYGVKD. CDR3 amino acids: CATMGTHSYEQYF. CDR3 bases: TGTGCCACCATGGGGACCCATTCCTACGAGCAGTACTTC.

The CDR3 region is CASGLGLAGLGETQYF. The CDR3 DNA is TGTGCTAGTGGTTTGGGACTAGCGGGTCTGGGAGAGACCCAGTACTTC. V and J are TRBV12-5 and TRBJ2-5, with TRBD2 matching over 10 bases. After removal of 1 base from V and 4 bases from J, the junction contained 6 bases not matched to a gene. The CDR3 is 16 amino acids. The V gene's germline CDR1 is LGHNT and CDR2 FRNRAP.

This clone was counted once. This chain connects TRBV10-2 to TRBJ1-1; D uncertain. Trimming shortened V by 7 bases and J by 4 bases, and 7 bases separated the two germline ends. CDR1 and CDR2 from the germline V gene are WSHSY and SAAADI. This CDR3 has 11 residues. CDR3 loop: CASTEATEAFF. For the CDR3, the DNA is TGCGCCAGCACAGAGGCCACTGAAGCTTTCTTT.

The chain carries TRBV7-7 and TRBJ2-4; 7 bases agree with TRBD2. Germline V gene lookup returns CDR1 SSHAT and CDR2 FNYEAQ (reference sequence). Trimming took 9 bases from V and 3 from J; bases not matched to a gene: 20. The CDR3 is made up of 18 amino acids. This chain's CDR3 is CARNVGYRGESRKNIQYF. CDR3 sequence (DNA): TGTGCCAGAAATGTAGGGTATCGGGGGGAGAGTCGCAAAAACATTCAGTACTTC.

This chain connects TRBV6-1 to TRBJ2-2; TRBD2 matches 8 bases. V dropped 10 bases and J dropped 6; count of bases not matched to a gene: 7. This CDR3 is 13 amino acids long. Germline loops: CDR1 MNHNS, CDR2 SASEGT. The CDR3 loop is CATERGMAGELFF. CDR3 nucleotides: TGTGCCACTGAGCGGGGGATGGCCGGGGAGCTGTTTTTT.

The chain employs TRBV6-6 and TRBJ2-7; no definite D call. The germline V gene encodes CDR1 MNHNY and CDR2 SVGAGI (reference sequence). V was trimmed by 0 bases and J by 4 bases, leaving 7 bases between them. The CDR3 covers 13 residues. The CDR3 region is CASSYSTGYEQYF. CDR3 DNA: TGTGCCAGCAGTTACTCGACGGGTTACGAGCAGTACTTC.

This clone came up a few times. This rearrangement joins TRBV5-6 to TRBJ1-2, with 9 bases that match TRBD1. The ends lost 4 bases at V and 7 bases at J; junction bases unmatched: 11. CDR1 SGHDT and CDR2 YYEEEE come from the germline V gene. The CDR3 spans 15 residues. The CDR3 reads CASSPGTGLLGGYTF. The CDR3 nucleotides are TGTGCCAGCAGCCCGGGGACAGGGCTCTTAGGTGGCTACACCTTC.

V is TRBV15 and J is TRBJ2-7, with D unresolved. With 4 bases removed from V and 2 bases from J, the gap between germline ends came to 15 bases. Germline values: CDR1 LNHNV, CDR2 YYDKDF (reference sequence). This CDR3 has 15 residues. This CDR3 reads CATSTHGPATYEQYF. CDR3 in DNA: TGTGCCACCAGCACCCACGGGCCTGCGACCTACGAGCAGTACTTC. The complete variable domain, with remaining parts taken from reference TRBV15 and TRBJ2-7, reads DAMVIQNPRYQVTQFGKPVTLSCSQTLNHNVMYWYQQKSSQAPKLLFHYYDKDFNNEADTPDNFQSRRPNTSFCFLDIRSPGLGDTAMYLCATSTHGPATYEQYFGPGTRLTVT.

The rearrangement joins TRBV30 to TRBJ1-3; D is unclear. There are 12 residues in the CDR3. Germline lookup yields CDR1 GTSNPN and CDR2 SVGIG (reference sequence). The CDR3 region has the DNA TGTGCGGGAGAGAGCTCTGGAAACACCATATATTTT. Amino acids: CAGESSGNTIYF.

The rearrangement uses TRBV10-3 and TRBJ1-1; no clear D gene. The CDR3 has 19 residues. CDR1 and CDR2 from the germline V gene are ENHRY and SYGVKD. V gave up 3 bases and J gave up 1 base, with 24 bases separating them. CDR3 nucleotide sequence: TGTGCCATCAGTGAAGGTCCGGAAAGGTCCTTCAGGAGGAACACTGAAGCTTTCTTT. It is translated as CAISEGPERSFRRNTEAFF.

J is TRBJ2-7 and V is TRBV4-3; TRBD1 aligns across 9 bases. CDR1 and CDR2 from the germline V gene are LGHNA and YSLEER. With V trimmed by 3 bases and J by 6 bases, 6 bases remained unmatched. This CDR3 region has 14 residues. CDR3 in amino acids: CASSHSGTGSEQYF. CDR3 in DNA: TGCGCCAGCAGCCATTCCGGGACAGGGAGCGAGCAGTACTTC.

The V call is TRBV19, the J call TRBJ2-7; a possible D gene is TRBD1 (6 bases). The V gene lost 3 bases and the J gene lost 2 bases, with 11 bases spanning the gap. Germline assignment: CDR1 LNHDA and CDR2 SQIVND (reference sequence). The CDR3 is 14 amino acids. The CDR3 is CASSMSRGAYEQYF. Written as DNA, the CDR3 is TGTGCCAGTAGTATGTCCAGGGGAGCCTACGAGCAGTACTTC.

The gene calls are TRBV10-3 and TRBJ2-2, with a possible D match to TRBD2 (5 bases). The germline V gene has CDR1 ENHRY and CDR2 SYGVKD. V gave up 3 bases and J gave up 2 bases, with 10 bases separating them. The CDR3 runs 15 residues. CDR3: CAISEFDYNTGELFF. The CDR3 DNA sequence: TGTGCCATCAGTGAATTCGACTATAACACCGGGGAGCTGTTTTTT.

The CDR3 sequence is CSVGTGMSDEQYF. The CDR3 DNA is TGCAGCGTTGGGACAGGGATGTCGGACGAGCAGTACTTC. This rearrangement joins TRBV29-1 to TRBJ2-7, with 8 bases fitting TRBD1. The CDR3 spans 13 residues. CDR1 is SQVTM, CDR2 ANQGSEA, per germline. Trimming cost V 4 bases and J 5 bases; bases outside gene matches: 7.

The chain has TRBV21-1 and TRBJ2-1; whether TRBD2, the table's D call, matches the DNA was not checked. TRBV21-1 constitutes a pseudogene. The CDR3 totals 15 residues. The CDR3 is CASQLAAESYNEQFF. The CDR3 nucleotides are TGTGCCAGCCAATTGGCAGCGGAATCCTACAATGAGCAGTTCTTC.

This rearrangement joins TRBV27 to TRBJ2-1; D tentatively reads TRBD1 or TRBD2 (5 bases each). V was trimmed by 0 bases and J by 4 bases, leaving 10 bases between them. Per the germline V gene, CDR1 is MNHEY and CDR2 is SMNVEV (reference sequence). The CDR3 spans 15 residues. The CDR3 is CASSLSGPAYNEQFF. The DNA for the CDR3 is TGTGCCAGCAGTTTATCGGGACCGGCGTACAATGAGCAGTTCTTC.